What follows is one TCR beta chain and its context. V was clipped by 4 bases and J by 4 bases, with 11 bases between them. Germline V gene sequence: CDR1 SGDLS, CDR2 YYNGEE. This CDR3 has 13 residues. Cells designated naive CD8 were CD45RO-negative and were positively selected for CCR7, with terminally differentiated effector memory CD45RA+ cells excluded. This sample was included in a study of shared clonotypes between healthy human individuals. TCRdb's table, derived via immunoSEQ multiplex PCR, lists solely in-frame clones and lacks some. The profile covers about 550,000 clones, with about 95% appearing a single time and less than 0.13% taken by the ten largest.

The sequence came from a woman in her twenties or thirties in good health. The chain joins TRBV9 to TRBJ2-5; D might be TRBD2 (5 bases). The specimen was naive CD8+ T cells sorted from blood. The CDR3 sequence is CASSPEGRETQYF. CDR3 nucleotides: TGTGCCAGCAGCCCAGAGGGTCGAGAGACCCAGTACTTC.